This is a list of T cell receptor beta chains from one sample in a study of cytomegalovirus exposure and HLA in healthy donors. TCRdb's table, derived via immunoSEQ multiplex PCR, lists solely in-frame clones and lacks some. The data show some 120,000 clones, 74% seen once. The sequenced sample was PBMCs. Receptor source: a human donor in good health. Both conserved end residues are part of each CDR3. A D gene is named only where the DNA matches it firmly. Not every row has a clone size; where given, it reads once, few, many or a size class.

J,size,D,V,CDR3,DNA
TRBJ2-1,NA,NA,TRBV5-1,CASSPSTPNNEQFF,TGCGCCAGCAGCCCGTCGACACCGAACAATGAGCAGTTCTTC
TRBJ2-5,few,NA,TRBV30,CAWSVGGPGGKETQYF,TGTGCCTGGAGTGTCGGGGGGCCGGGCGGAAAAGAGACCCAGTACTTC
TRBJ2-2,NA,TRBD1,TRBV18,CASSRGQGVNTGELFF,TGTGCCAGCTCTCGGGGACAGGGAGTGAACACCGGGGAGCTGTTTTTT
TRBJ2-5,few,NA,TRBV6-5,CASSRDLETQYF,TGTGCCAGCAGCCGGGATTTAGAGACCCAGTACTTC
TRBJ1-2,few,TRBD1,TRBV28,CASSPGTGTNYGYTF,TGTGCCAGCAGCCCCGGGACAGGAACTAACTATGGCTACACCTTC
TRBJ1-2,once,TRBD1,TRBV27,CASSLSRQGVSYGYTF,TGTGCCAGCAGTTTATCGAGACAGGGGGTGAGCTATGGCTACACCTTC
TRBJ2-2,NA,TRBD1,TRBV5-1,CASSLRGRGIGELFF,TGCGCCAGCAGCTTAAGGGGGCGCGGAATCGGGGAGCTGTTTTTT
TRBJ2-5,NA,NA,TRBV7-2,CASRRGLAATQETQYF,TGTGCCAGCAGACGAGGCCTGGCTGCAACCCAAGAGACCCAGTACTTC
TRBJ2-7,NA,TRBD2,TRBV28,CASSLIGVPSGAYEQYF,TGTGCCAGCAGTTTGATCGGTGTGCCTAGCGGGGCCTACGAGCAGTACTTC
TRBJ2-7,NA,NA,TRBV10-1,CASSAPQAAISYEQYF,TGCGCCAGCAGCGCCCCCCAGGCAGCAATCTCCTACGAGCAGTACTTC
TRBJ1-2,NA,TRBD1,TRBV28,CASRGGTGKVYGYTF,TGTGCCAGCAGGGGGGGGACAGGGAAGGTCTATGGCTACACCTTC
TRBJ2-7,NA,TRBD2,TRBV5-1,CASSLGTSGGEEQYF,TGCGCCAGCAGCCTAGGGACTAGCGGAGGGGAAGAGCAGTACTTC
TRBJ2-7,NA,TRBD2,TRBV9,CASSPEAGLGYYEQYF,TGTGCCAGCAGCCCAGAAGCGGGACTAGGTTACTACGAGCAGTACTTC
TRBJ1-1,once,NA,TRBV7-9,CASSLMSVPAFF,TGTGCCAGCAGCCTCATGTCGGTCCCCGCTTTCTTT
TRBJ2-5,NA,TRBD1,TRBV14,CASSQGKGQGRETQYF,TGTGCCAGCAGCCAAGGAAAGGGACAGGGTAGGGAGACCCAGTACTTC
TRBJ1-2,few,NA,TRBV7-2,CASSLDRLNYGYTF,TGTGCCAGCAGCTTGGACAGACTTAACTATGGCTACACCTTC
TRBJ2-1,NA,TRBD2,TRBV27,CASHASTLLAGNEQFF,TGTGCCAGCCACGCCTCCACCTTACTAGCGGGCAATGAGCAGTTCTTC